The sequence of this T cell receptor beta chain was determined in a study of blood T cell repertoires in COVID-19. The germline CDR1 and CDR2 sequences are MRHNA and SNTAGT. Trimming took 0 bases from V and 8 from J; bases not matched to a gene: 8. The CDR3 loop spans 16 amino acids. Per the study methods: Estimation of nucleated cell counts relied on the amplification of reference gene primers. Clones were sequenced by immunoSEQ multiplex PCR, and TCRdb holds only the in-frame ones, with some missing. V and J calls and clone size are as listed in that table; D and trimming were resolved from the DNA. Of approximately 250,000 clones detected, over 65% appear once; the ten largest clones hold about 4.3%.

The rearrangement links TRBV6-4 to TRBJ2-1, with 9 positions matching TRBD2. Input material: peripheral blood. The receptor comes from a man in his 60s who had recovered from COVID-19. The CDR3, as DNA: TGTGCCAGCAGTGACTCCGCGGTAGCGGGAGCCTATGAGCAGTTCTTC. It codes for CASSDSAVAGAYEQFF.